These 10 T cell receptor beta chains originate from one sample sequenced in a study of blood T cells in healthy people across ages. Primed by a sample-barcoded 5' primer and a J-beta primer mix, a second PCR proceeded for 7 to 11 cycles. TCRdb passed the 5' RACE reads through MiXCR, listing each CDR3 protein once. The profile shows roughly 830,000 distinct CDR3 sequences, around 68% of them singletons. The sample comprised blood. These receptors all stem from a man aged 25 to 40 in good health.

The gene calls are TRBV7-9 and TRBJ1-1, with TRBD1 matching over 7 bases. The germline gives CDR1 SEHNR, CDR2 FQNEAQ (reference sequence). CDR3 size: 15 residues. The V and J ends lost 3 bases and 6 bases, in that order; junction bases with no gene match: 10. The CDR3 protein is CASSFRQGGWAEAFF. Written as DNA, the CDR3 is TGTGCCAGCAGCTTCCGACAGGGAGGTTGGGCTGAAGCTTTCTTT.

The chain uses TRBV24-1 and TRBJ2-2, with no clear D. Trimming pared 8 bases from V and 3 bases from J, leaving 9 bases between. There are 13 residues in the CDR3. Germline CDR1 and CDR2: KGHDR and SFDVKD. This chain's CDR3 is CATMEWDTGELFF. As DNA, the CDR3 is TGTGCCACCATGGAATGGGACACCGGGGAGCTGTTTTTT.

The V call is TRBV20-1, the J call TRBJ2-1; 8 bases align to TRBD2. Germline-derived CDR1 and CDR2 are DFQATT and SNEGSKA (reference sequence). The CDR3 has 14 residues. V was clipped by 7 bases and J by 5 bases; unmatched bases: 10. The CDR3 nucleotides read TGCAGTGAAGATAGCGGGGACGGGGACAATGAGCAGTTCTTC. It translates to CSEDSGDGDNEQFF.

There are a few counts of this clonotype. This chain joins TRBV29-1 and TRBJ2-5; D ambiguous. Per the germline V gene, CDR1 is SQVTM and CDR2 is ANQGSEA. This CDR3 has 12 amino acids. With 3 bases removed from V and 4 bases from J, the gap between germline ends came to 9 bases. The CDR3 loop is CSVDYGRETQYF. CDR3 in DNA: TGCAGCGTTGATTACGGAAGAGAGACCCAGTACTTC.

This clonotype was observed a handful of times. CDR3 sequence (DNA): TGTGCCAGCAGTGAGCTTTATCAGCCCCAGCATTTT. This translates into CASSELYQPQHF. The chain carries TRBV25-1 and TRBJ1-5; the D is unclear. The CDR3 spans 12 residues. V lost 3 bases and J 5 bases, leaving 5 bases between the germline ends. Germline assignment: CDR1 MGHDK and CDR2 SYGVNS.

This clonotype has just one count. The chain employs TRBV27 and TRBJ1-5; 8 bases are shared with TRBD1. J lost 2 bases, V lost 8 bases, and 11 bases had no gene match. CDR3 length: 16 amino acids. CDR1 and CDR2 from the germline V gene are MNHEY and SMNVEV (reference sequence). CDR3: CASHPAGGWGNQPQHF. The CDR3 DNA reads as TGTGCCAGCCACCCAGCAGGGGGCTGGGGCAATCAGCCCCAGCATTTT.

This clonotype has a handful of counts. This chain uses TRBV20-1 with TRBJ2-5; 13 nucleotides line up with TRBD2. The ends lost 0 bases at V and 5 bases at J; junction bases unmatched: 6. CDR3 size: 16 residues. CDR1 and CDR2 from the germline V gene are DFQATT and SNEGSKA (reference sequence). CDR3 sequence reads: CSARDSTSGGEETQYF. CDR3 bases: TGCAGTGCTAGAGACTCCACTAGCGGGGGGGAGGAGACCCAGTACTTC.

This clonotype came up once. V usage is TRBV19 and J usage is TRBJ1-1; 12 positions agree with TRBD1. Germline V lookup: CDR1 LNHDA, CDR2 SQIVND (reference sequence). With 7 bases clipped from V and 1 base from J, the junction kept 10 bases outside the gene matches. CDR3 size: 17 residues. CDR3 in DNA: TGTGCCAGTACCGCCGGGACAGGGGGCCGGGGGAACACTGAAGCTTTCTTT. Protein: CASTAGTGGRGNTEAFF.

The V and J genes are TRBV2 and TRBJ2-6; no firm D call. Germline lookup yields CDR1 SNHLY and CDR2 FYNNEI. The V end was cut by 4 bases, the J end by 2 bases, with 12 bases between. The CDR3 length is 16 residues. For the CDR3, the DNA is TGTGCCAGCAGTGTTATAAGCAAGCCTGGGGCCAACGTCCTGACTTTC. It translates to CASSVISKPGANVLTF.

CDR3 protein: CASSESGNTGELFF. The DNA of the CDR3 is TGTGCCAGCAGTGAATCCGGGAACACCGGGGAGCTGTTTTTT. The gene calls are TRBV25-1 and TRBJ2-2; no reliable D call. The V gene's germline CDR1 is MGHDK and CDR2 SYGVNS. V was trimmed by 1 base and J by 1 base, leaving 4 bases between them. The CDR3 is 14 residues long. The whole variable domain, filled in from reference TRBV25-1 and TRBJ2-2, reads EADIYQTPRYLVIGTGKKITLECSQTMGHDKMYWYQQDPGMELHLIHYSYGVNSTEKGDLSSESTVSRIRTEHFPLTLESARPSHTSQYLCASSESGNTGELFFGEGSRLTVL.